One sample yielded the 25 T cell receptor beta chains listed below, sequenced in a study of low-dose radiotherapy and immunotherapy resistance in tumors. TRAV- and TRBV-specific primers were used for first-strand cDNA, which covered alpha and beta chains. TCRs underwent around 20 PCR cycles of amplification with a constant-region primer and V-primer adapter. TCRdb recomputed calls from the reads with MiXCR, one row per CDR3 protein. Of tens of thousands of distinct CDR3 sequences listed, around 20% are singletons. Time point here: after trial treatment. Sample treatment: LDRT plus nivolumab, ipilimumab, low-dose cyclophosphamide and aspirin (RACIN trial). The input for sequencing was PBMCs, taken after low-dose radiotherapy plus immunotherapy. The receptor set was obtained from a female donor with ovarian cancer.

The sample holds many counts of this clonotype. The rearrangement links TRBV19 to TRBJ1-1; D perhaps matches TRBD1 (5 bases). There are 13 residues in the CDR3. Between the trimmed V and J ends, which lost 6 bases and 1 base, there was a span of 9 bases. From germline, CDR1 is LNHDA and CDR2 SQIVND (reference sequence). CDR3 residues: CASSDRQNTEAFF. The DNA of the CDR3 is TGTGCCAGTAGCGACAGACAGAACACTGAAGCTTTCTTT. Drawing the rest from reference TRBV19 and TRBJ1-1, the complete variable domain is DGGITQSPKYLFRKEGQNVTLSCEQNLNHDAMYWYRQDPGQGLRLIYYSQIVNDFQKGDIAEGYSVSREKKESFPLTVTSAQKNPTAFYLCASSDRQNTEAFFGQGTRLTVV.

This clonotype was seen many times. The V call is TRBV18, the J call TRBJ2-5; no clear D gene. The CDR3 has 13 amino acids. CDR1 is KGHSH and CDR2 is LQKENI in the germline V gene. Deletions cut 0 bases from V and 5 bases from J, with 7 bases between. CDR3 in amino acids: CASSPPVSETQYF. Written as DNA, the CDR3 is TGTGCCAGCTCACCACCAGTCTCGGAGACCCAGTACTTC.

In its sample, this clonotype was seen many times. The chain employs TRBV11-2 and TRBJ1-3; no definite D call. The V and J ends lost 1 base and 4 bases respectively, with 23 bases between them. The CDR3 covers 19 residues. CDR1 is SGHAT, CDR2 FQNNGV, per germline. CDR3 amino acids: CASSLGPGEAAPRGNTIYF. CDR3 bases: TGTGCCAGCAGCTTAGGTCCCGGAGAGGCGGCTCCTAGGGGAAACACCATATATTTT.

This clonotype was seen at least ten times. V gene TRBV27 combines with J gene TRBJ1-1; a possible D gene is TRBD1 (5 bases). CDR1 MNHEY and CDR2 SMNVEV come from the germline V gene (reference sequence). The CDR3 totals 15 residues. Trimming left V 5 bases short and J 5 bases short, with 18 bases between. CDR3 protein: CASSPQGGVGTEAFF. CDR3 DNA: TGTGCCAGCAGTCCCCAGGGTGGGGTGGGTACTGAAGCTTTCTTT.

V gene TRBV28 combines with J gene TRBJ2-1; 10 bases map to TRBD2. The length of the CDR3 is 17 residues. CDR1 and CDR2 from the germline V gene are MDHEN and SYDVKM. The V gene end was trimmed by 6 bases and the J gene end by 4 bases; junction bases not matched to a gene: 12. The CDR3 nucleotides are TGTGCCAGCAGCACCCGTGGACTAGCGGCCAGTTACAATGAGCAGTTCTTC. It translates to CASSTRGLAASYNEQFF.

V is TRBV30 and J is TRBJ2-1, with 8 positions matching TRBD1. This CDR3 has 14 amino acids. Germline CDR1 and CDR2: GTSNPN and SVGIG (reference sequence). Germline trimming cut 5 bases from V and 6 bases from J; bases unmatched to any gene: 9. The CDR3 loop reads CAWEGQGVSNEQFF. The CDR3 bases are TGTGCCTGGGAAGGACAGGGTGTCAGCAATGAGCAGTTCTTC.

This clonotype was observed many times. The chain recombines TRBV5-1 with TRBJ1-2, with D perhaps matching TRBD1 (5 bases). The germline V gene encodes CDR1 SGHRS and CDR2 YFSETQ. The CDR3 loop spans 13 amino acids. V lost 2 bases, J lost 2 bases, and 7 bases lay in between. The CDR3 protein is CASSFGDNYGYTF. For the CDR3, the DNA is TGCGCCAGCAGCTTTGGGGACAACTATGGCTACACCTTC.

Worth noting for this clonotype: This likely traces to a read error, being one base from a far larger clone. This rearrangement joins TRBV7-2 to TRBJ2-5; D not resolved. CDR3 length: 14 residues. Germline-derived CDR1 and CDR2 are SGHTA and FQGNSA. CDR3 loop: CASSLAGFQETQDF. The CDR3, as DNA: TGTGCCAGCAGCTTAGCCGGGTTCCAAGAGACCCAGGACTTC.

This clonotype was found many times. Written as DNA, the CDR3 is TGTGCCAGCAATCCCTGGGGGGCCGGGAGCAATCAGCCCCAGCATTTT. Translated, it gives CASNPWGAGSNQPQHF. The gene calls are TRBV27 and TRBJ1-5; a possible D gene is TRBD1 (6 bases). Trimming removed 7 bases from V and 1 base from J, with 17 bases in between. CDR3 length: 16 residues. Germline V lookup: CDR1 MNHEY, CDR2 SMNVEV (reference sequence).

In this sample, this clonotype turned up a few times. This chain joins TRBV12-3 or TRBV12-4 and TRBJ2-7; weak D call: TRBD1 (5 bases). Trimming left V 6 bases short and J 3 bases short, with 9 bases between. The CDR3 length is 12 residues. CDR3 DNA: TGTGCCAGCAGCCAGGGATTCTACGAGCAGTACTTC. Its translation is CASSQGFYEQYF.

This clonotype was counted ten times or more. V is TRBV27 and J is TRBJ1-3; maybe TRBD1 (5 bases). Trimming pared 5 bases from V and 3 bases from J, leaving 17 bases between. CDR3 length: 16 amino acids. Per germline, CDR1 MNHEY and CDR2 SMNVEV (reference sequence). DNA of the CDR3: TGTGCCAGCAGTCGTGGCCCCGGGGCTCTTGGAAACACCATATATTTT. It encodes CASSRGPGALGNTIYF.

Comment on this clonotype: A read error is the likely source, as a far larger clone sits one nucleotide away. The rearrangement links TRBV5-1 to TRBJ2-4; D uncertain. Germline assignment: CDR1 SGHRS and CDR2 YFSETQ. This CDR3 is 11 amino acids long. Deletions cut 1 base from V and 13 bases from J, with 9 bases between. The CDR3 region has the DNA TGCGCCAGCAGCTTGCAGTCTGAGCAGTACTTC. The encoded protein is CASSLQSEQYF.

This clonotype was counted many times. The chain uses TRBV29-1 and TRBJ2-2; D remains ambiguous. The CDR3 consists of 12 residues. Trimming removed 6 bases at V and 1 base at J, with 6 bases between. Germline CDR1 is SQVTM and CDR2 is ANQGSEA. CDR3 residues: CSVAGNTGELFF. The DNA for the CDR3 is TGCAGCGTGGCAGGGAACACCGGGGAGCTGTTTTTT.

A remark on this clonotype: With a far larger clone one base away, a read error is the likely cause. The chain carries TRBV12-3 or TRBV12-4 and TRBJ2-5; 8 bases fit TRBD1. The V gene end was trimmed by 6 bases and the J gene end by 11 bases; junction bases not matched to a gene: 20. This CDR3 has 16 amino acids. The CDR3 DNA reads TGTGCCAGCAGATGGACAGGGCGAAGCTCCTACAATGAGCAGTACTTC. It encodes CASRWTGRSSYNEQYF.

The chain combines TRBV4-2 with TRBJ2-3; D could derive from TRBD1 or TRBD2 (5 bases each). V lost 0 bases and J 2 bases, leaving 9 bases between the germline ends. The CDR3 loop spans 15 amino acids. Germline V lookup: CDR1 LGHNA, CDR2 YNFKEQ. The CDR3: CASSQDPGATDTQYF. The CDR3 nucleotides read TGTGCCAGCAGCCAAGATCCCGGGGCCACAGATACGCAGTATTTT.

This clonotype was counted many times. This chain uses TRBV20-1 with TRBJ1-5; D unresolved. Germline-derived CDR1 and CDR2 are DFQATT and SNEGSKA (reference sequence). The CDR3 sequence is 10 residues long. V was pared by 3 bases and J by 5 bases, with 2 bases between. CDR3 in DNA: TGCAGTGCTAGGGATCAGCCCCAGCATTTT. As protein: CSARDQPQHF.

This chain uses TRBV2 with TRBJ2-1; 10 positions agree with TRBD2. CDR3 length: 15 residues. Germline values: CDR1 SNHLY, CDR2 FYNNEI. Germline trimming cut 8 bases from V and 7 bases from J; bases unmatched to any gene: 11. The CDR3 nucleotides are TGTGCCAGCTGCGGTCTAGCGGGAGAAGCGAATGAGCAGTTCTTC. Its protein is CASCGLAGEANEQFF.

The DNA for the CDR3 is TGCAGCGCCCACCAGTCGATGACAGATACGCAGTATTTT. This gives the protein CSAHQSMTDTQYF. The V call is TRBV29-1, the J call TRBJ2-3; D gene uncertain. Germline CDR1 is SQVTM and CDR2 is ANQGSEA. This CDR3 is built from 13 residues. V was trimmed by 7 bases and J by 3 bases, leaving 14 bases between them.

Many counts were recorded for this clonotype. The CDR3 loop is CASSMLAGGLETQYF. In DNA, the CDR3 is TGTGCCAGCAGCATGCTAGCGGGGGGGCTCGAGACCCAGTACTTC. The V call is TRBV7-4, the J call TRBJ2-5, with 12 bases aligning to TRBD2. The CDR3 sequence is 15 residues long. The V gene end was trimmed by 5 bases and the J gene end by 5 bases; junction bases not matched to a gene: 6. The germline V gene encodes CDR1 SGHVT and CDR2 SQSDAQ.

J is TRBJ2-7 and V is TRBV5-1, with 9 bases lining up with TRBD2. This CDR3 region has 14 residues. The ends lost 3 bases at V and 2 bases at J; junction bases unmatched: 3. The germline CDR1 and CDR2 sequences are SGHRS and YFSETQ. DNA for the CDR3: TGCGCCAGCAGCTCAGCGGGAGGTACCTACGAGCAGTACTTC. Translation gives CASSSAGGTYEQYF.

This clonotype was counted at least ten times. The chain uses TRBV2 and TRBJ2-1; a possible D gene is TRBD2 (5 bases). Germline CDR1 SNHLY, CDR2 FYNNEI. V was trimmed by 4 bases and J by 4 bases, leaving 8 bases between them. CDR3 length equals 13 residues. CDR3 in amino acids: CASSGRAYNEQFF. Written as DNA, the CDR3 is TGTGCCAGCAGTGGGCGGGCGTACAATGAGCAGTTCTTC. The complete variable domain, with remaining parts taken from reference TRBV2 and TRBJ2-1, reads EPEVTQTPSHQVTQMGQEVILRCVPISNHLYFYWYRQILGQKVEFLVSFYNNEISEKSEIFDDQFSVERPDGSNFTLKIRSTKLEDSAMYFCASSGRAYNEQFFGPGTRLTVL.

This clonotype appeared a few times. The CDR3, as DNA: TGTGCCAGCAGTCCCGGCGAGAACTATGGCTACACCTTC. This translates into CASSPGENYGYTF. The genes are TRBV12-3 or TRBV12-4 and TRBJ1-2; no clear D. This CDR3 comprises 13 residues. Trimming removed 5 bases at V and 2 bases at J, with 9 bases between.

This clonotype was seen a handful of times. J is TRBJ1-2 and V is TRBV20-1; D perhaps matches TRBD1 (5 bases). This CDR3 is built from 13 residues. V lost 0 bases and J 8 bases, leaving 13 bases between the germline ends. Germline V CDR1 and CDR2: DFQATT, SNEGSKA (reference sequence). The CDR3 coding sequence is TGCAGTGCTAGAGAGTGGCAGGGAGGGGGCTACACCTTC. Its protein product is CSAREWQGGGYTF.

At least ten counts were recorded for this clonotype. J is TRBJ1-5 and V is TRBV6-5; 9 positions agree with TRBD1. Germline V CDR1 and CDR2: MNHEY, SVGAGI. J gave up 7 bases and V 6 bases, and 7 bases lay outside the gene matches. The CDR3 covers 14 residues. The CDR3 DNA is TGTGCCAGCAGAACCGGGACAGGGAGACAGCCCCAGCATTTT. Protein: CASRTGTGRQPQHF.

J is TRBJ2-1 and V is TRBV5-5; D perhaps matches TRBD2 (5 bases). This CDR3 has 16 residues. V was trimmed by 3 bases and J by 3 bases, leaving 16 bases between them. Germline V gene data show CDR1 as SGHKS and CDR2 as YYEKEE (reference sequence). CDR3 loop: CASSYVARVHYNEQFF. The DNA of the CDR3 is TGTGCCAGCAGCTACGTAGCGCGGGTACACTACAATGAGCAGTTCTTC.